This T cell receptor beta chain originates from a study of glioma-infiltrating T cells after dendritic cell vaccination. On the study more broadly: Autologous tumor lysate was loaded overnight onto monocyte-derived dendritic cells grown seven days with IL-4 and GM-CSF. Patients received three intradermal dendritic cell vaccine injections at biweekly intervals.

Profiled with immunoSEQ multiplex PCR; TCRdb holds only in-frame clones, not every one. The table has under 100,000 clones, approximately 87% seen once. The CDR3 totals 15 residues. The trim removed 2 bases at V and 0 bases at J, leaving 2 bases unmatched. Germline CDR1 and CDR2: MNHNY and SVGAGI (reference sequence). Comment on this clone: The antigen is unknown.

Study outcomes and limitations: Estimated pretreatment TIL content predicted outcome after dendritic cell vaccination.

Here the sequenced sample was blood, taken before dendritic cell vaccination. This sequence was found in a human donor with glioblastoma. V gene TRBV6-6 combines with J gene TRBJ2-3; 7 bases fit TRBD2. The CDR3 bases are TGTGCCAGCAGTTACGGGGGGGTGAGCACAGATACGCAGTATTTT. It is translated as CASSYGGVSTDTQYF.